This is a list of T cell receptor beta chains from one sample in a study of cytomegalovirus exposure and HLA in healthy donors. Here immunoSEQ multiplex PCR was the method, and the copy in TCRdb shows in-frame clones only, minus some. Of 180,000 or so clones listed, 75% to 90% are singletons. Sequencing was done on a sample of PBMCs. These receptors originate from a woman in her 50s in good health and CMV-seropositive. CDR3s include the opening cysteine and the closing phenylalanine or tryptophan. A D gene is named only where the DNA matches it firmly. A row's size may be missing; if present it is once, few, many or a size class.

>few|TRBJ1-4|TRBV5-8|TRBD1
CASSQGTGGVEKLFF
TGTGCCAGCAGCCAGGGGACAGGGGGTGTGGAAAAACTGTTTTTT
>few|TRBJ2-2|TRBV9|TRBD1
CASSPETGGNTGELFF
TGTGCCAGCAGCCCAGAGACAGGGGGAAACACCGGGGAGCTGTTTTTT
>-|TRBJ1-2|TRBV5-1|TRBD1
CASSFIPTGDYGYTF
TGCGCCAGCAGCTTTATCCCGACAGGGGACTATGGCTACACCTTC
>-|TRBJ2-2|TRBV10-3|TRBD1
CAISGRGQGAGELFF
TGTGCCATCAGTGGAAGGGGACAGGGGGCCGGGGAGCTGTTTTTT
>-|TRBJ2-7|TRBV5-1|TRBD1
CASSLNRGFYEQYF
TGCGCCAGCAGCTTGAACAGGGGATTCTACGAGCAGTACTTC
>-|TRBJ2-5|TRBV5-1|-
CASSLFRRETQYF
TGCGCCAGCAGCTTGTTCCGGAGGGAGACCCAGTACTTC
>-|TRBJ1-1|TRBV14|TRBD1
CASSYRGMNTEAFF
TGTGCCAGCAGCTACAGGGGCATGAACACTGAAGCTTTCTTT
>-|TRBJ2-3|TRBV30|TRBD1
CAWGQGKDTQYF
TGTGCCTGGGGACAGGGGAAAGATACGCAGTATTTT
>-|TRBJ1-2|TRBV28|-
CASSLSPPVSYGYTF
TGTGCCAGCAGTTTATCCCCCCCAGTTTCCTATGGCTACACCTTC
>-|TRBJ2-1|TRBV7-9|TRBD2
CASSLYGTSGYNEQFF
TGTGCCAGCAGCTTATACGGGACTAGCGGATACAATGAGCAGTTCTTC